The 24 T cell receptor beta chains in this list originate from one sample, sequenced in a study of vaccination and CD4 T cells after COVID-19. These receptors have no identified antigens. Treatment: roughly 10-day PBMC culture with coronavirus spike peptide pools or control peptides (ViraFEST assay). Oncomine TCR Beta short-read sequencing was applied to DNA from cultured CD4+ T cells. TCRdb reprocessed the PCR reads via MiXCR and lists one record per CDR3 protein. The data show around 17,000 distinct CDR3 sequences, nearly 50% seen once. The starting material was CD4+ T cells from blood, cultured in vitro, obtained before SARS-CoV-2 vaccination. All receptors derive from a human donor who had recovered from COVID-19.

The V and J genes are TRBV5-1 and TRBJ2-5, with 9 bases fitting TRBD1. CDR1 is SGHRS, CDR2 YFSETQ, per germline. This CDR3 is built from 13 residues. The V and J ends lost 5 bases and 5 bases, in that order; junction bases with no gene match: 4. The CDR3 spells CASRGTGFETQYF. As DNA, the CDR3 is TGCGCCAGCAGAGGGACAGGGTTTGAGACCCAGTACTTC.

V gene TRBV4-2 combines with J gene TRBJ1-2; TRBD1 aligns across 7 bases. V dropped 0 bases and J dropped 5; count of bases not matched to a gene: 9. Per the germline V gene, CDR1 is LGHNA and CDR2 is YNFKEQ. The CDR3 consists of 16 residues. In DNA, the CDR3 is TGTGCCAGCAGCCAAGATATGGGCGGGACAGCTTATGGCTACACCTTC. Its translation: CASSQDMGGTAYGYTF.

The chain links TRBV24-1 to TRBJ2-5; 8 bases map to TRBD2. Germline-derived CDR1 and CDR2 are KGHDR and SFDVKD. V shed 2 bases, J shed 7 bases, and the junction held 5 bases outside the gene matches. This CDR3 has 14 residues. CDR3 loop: CATSDSGLGSTQYF. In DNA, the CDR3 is TGTGCCACCAGTGATTCGGGACTAGGATCGACCCAGTACTTC.

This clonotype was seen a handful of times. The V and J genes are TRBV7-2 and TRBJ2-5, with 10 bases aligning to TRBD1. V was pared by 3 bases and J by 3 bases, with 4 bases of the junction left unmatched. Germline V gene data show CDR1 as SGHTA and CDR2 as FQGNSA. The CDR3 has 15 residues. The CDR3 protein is CASSFPGQGKETQYF. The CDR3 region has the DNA TGTGCCAGCAGCTTCCCGGGACAGGGGAAAGAGACCCAGTACTTC.

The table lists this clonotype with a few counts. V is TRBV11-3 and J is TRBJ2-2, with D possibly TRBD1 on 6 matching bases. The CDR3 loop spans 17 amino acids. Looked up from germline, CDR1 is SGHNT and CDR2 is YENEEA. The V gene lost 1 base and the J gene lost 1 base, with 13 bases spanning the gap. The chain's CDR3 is CASSLVTGRLNTGELFF. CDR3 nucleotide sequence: TGTGCCAGCAGCTTAGTCACAGGGCGGTTGAACACCGGGGAGCTGTTTTTT.

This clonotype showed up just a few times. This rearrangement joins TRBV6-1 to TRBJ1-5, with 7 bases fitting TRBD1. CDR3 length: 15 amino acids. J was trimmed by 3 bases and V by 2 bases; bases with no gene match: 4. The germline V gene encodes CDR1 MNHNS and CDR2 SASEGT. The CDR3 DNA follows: TGTGCCAGCAGTGAATTGGGACAGACCAATCAGCCCCAGCATTTT. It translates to CASSELGQTNQPQHF.

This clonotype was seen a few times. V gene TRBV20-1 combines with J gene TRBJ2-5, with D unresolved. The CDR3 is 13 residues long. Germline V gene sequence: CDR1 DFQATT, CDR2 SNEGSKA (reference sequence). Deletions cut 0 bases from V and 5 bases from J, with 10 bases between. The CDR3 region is CSARDAAQETQYF. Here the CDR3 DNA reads TGCAGTGCTAGAGATGCTGCGCAGGAGACCCAGTACTTC.

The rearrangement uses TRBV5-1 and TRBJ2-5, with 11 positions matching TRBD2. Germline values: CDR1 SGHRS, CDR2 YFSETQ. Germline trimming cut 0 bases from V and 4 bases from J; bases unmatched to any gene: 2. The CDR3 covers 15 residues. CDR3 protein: CASSLALAGGETQYF. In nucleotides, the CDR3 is TGCGCCAGCAGCTTGGCCCTAGCGGGAGGAGAGACCCAGTACTTC. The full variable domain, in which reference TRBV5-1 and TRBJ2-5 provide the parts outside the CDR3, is KAGVTQTPRYLIKTRGQQVTLSCSPISGHRSVSWYQQTPGQGLQFLFEYFSETQRNKGNFPGRFSGRQFSNSRSEMNVSTLELGDSALYLCASSLALAGGETQYFGPGTRLLVL.

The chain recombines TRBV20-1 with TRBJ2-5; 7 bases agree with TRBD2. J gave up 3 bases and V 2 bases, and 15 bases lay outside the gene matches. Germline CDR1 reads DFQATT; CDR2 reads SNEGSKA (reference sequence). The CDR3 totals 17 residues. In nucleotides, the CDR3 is TGCAGTGCTAGATACGGTTTCGGTCGGGGAGGGAAAGAGACCCAGTACTTC. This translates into CSARYGFGRGGKETQYF.

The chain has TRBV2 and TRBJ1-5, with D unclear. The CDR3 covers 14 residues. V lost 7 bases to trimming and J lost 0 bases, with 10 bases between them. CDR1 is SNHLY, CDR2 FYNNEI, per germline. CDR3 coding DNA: TGTGCCAGCACGTTCAGTTATAGCAATCAGCCCCAGCATTTT. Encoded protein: CASTFSYSNQPQHF.

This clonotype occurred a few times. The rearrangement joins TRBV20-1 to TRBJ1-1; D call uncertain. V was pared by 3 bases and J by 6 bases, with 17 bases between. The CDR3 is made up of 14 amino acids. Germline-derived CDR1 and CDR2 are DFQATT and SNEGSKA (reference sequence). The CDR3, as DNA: TGCAGTGCTAGGTCCGGGGAGGGTAGGGCTGAAGCTTTCTTT. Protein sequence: CSARSGEGRAEAFF.

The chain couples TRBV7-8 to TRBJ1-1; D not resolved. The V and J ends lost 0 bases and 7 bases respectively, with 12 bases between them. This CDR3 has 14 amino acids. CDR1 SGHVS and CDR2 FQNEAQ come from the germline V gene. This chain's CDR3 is CASSLAETSVEAFF. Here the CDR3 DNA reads TGTGCCAGCAGCTTAGCGGAGACATCCGTTGAAGCTTTCTTT.

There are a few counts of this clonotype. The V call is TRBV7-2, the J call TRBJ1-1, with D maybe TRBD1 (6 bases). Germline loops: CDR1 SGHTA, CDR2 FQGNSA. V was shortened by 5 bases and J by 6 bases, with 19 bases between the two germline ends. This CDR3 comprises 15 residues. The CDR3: CASSTSTGGYAEAFF. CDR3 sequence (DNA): TGTGCCAGCAGCACTTCGACAGGAGGTTACGCTGAAGCTTTCTTT.

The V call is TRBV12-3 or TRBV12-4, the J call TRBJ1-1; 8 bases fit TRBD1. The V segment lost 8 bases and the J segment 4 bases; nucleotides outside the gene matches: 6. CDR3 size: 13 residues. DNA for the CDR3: TGTGCCAGCGTCAGGGGGCCCACCACTGAAGCTTTCTTT. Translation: CASVRGPTTEAFF.

This chain's CDR3 is CASSGLDEQYF. The CDR3 DNA reads TGTGCCAGCAGTGGTCTCGACGAGCAGTACTTC. The chain couples TRBV12-3 or TRBV12-4 to TRBJ2-7; unclear D gene. This CDR3 is 11 amino acids long. V lost 5 bases and J 5 bases, leaving 7 bases between the germline ends.

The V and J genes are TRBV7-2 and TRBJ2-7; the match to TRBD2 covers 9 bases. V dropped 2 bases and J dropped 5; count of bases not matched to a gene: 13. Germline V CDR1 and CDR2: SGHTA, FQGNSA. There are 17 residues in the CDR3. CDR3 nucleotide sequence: TGTGCCAGCAGCTTACGGGGTAGCGGGAGTTGGGGGCACGAGCAGTACTTC. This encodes CASSLRGSGSWGHEQYF.

This CDR3 is CASTLNGQGDTEAFF. CDR3 DNA sequence: TGCGCCAGCACCCTAAACGGGCAGGGCGACACTGAAGCTTTCTTT. This rearrangement joins TRBV5-1 to TRBJ1-1; perhaps TRBD1 as D (5 bases). This CDR3 comprises 15 residues. V was clipped by 6 bases and J by 3 bases, with 18 bases between them. Per germline, CDR1 SGHRS and CDR2 YFSETQ.

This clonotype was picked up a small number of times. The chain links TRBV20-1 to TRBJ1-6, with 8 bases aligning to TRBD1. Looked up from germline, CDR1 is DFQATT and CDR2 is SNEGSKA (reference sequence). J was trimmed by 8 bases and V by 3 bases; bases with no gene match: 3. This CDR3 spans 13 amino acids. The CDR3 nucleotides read TGCAGTGCTAGGCCAGGGGGCGATTCACCCCTCCACTTT. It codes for CSARPGGDSPLHF.

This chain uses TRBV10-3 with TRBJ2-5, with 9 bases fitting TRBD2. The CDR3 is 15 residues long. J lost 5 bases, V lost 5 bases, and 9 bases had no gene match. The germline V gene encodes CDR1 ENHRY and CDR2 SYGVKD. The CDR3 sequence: CAISPSGKKGETQYF. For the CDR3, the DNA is TGTGCCATCAGTCCTAGCGGGAAGAAGGGGGAGACCCAGTACTTC.

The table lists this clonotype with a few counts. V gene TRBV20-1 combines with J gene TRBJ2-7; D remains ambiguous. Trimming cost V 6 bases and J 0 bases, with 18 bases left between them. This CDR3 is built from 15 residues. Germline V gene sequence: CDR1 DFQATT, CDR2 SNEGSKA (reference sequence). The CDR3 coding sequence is TGCAGTGCCCAGACTGGGTTTCCTAGCTCCTACGAGCAGTACTTC. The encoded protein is CSAQTGFPSSYEQYF.

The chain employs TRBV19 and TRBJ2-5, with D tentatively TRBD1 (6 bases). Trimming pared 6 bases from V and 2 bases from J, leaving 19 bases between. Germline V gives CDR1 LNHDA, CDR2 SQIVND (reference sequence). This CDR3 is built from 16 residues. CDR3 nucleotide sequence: TGTGCCAGTAGCAGGTCCAGGGGTCCGAAACAAGAGACCCAGTACTTC. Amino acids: CASSRSRGPKQETQYF.

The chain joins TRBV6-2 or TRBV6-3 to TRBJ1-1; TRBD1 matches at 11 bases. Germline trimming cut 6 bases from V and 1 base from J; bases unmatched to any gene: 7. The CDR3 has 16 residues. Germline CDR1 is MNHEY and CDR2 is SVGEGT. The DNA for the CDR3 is TGTGCCAGCAGACGGACAGGGGGCAGTTGGAACACTGAAGCTTTCTTT. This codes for CASRRTGGSWNTEAFF.

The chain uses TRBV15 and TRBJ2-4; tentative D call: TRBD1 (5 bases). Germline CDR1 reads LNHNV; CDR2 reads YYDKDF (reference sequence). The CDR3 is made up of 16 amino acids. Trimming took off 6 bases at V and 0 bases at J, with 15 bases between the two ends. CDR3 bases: TGTGCCACCAGTAGGACACTATTAGGAGCCAAAAACATTCAGTACTTC. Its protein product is CATSRTLLGAKNIQYF.

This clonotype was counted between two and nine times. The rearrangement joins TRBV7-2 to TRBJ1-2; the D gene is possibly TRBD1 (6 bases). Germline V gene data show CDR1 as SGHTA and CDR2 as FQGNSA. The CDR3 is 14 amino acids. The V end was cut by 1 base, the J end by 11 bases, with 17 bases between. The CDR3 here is CASSLGEGGSRYTF. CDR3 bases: TGTGCCAGCAGCTTAGGGGAGGGGGGGTCGAGGTACACCTTC.